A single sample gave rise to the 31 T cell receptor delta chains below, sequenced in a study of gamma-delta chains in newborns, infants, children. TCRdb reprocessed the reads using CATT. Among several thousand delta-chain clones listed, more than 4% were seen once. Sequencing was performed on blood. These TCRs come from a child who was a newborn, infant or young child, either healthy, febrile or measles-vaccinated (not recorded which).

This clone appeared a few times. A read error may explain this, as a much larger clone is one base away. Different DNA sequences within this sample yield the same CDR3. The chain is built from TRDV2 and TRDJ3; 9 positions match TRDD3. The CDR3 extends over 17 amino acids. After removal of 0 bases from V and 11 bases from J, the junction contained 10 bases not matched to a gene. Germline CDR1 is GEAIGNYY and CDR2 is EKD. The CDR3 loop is CACDTAGGLSVPRQMFF. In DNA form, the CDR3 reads TGTGCCTGTGACACCGCTGGGGGATTATCTGTCCCCCGACAGATGTTTTTC.

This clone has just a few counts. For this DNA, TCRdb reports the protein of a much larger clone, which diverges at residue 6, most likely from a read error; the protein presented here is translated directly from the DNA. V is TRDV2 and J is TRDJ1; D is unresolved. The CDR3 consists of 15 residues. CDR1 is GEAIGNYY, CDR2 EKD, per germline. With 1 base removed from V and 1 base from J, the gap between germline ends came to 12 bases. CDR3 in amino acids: CACDTLPRGTDKLIF. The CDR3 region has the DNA TGTGCCTGTGACACTTTACCAAGGGGCACCGATAAACTCATCTTT.

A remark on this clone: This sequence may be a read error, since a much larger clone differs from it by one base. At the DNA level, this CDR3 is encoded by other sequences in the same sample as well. The CDR3 nucleotides are TGTGCCTGTGACACCGTCCTATCCCTCACTGGGGGTCCCTCTTTGACGGCACAACTCTTCTTT. Residues: CACDTVLSLTGGPSLTAQLFF. The chain recombines TRDV2 with TRDJ2, with 8 bases lining up with TRDD3. Germline CDR1 and CDR2: GEAIGNYY and EKD. This CDR3 contains 21 residues.

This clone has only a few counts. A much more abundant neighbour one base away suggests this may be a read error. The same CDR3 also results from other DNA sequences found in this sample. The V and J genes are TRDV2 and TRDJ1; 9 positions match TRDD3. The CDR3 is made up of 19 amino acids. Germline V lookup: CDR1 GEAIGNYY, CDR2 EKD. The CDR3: CACDTVPDTGGAYTDKLIF. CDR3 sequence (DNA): TGTGCTTGTGACACCGTACCGGACACTGGGGGAGCCTACACCGATAAACTCATCTTT.

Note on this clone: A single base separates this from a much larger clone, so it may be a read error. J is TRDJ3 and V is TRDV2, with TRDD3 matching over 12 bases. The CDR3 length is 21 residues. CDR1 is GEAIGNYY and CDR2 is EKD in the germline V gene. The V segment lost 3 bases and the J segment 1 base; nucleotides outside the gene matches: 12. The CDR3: CACDPVLGDTSGSWDTRQMFF. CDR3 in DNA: TGTGCCTGTGACCCCGTACTGGGGGATACCTCAGGTTCCTGGGACACCCGACAGATGTTTTTC.

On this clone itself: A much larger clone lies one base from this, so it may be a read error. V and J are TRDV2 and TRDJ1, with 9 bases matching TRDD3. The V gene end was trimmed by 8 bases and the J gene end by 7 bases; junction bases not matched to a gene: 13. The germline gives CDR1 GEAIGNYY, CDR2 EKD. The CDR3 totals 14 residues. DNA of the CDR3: TGTGCCTCTCTGGAAATGGGGGATAGCGGTAAACTCATCTTT. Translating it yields CASLEMGDSGKLIF.

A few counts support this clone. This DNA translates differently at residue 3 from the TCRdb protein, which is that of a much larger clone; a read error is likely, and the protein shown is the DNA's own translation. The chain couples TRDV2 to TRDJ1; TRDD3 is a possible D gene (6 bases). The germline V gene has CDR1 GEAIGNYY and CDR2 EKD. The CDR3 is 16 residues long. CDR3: CARDTLGGYGGHKLIF. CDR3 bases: TGTGCCCGTGACACCCTCGGAGGATATGGGGGGCATAAACTCATCTTT.

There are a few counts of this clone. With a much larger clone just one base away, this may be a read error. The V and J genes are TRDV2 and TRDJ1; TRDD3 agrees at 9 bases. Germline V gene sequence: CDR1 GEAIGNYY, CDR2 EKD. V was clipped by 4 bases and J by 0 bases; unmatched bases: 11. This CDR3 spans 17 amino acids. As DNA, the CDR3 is TGTGCCTGTGAAAGCCTTACTGGGGGACGAGACACCGATAAACTCATCTTT. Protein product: CACESLTGGRDTDKLIF.

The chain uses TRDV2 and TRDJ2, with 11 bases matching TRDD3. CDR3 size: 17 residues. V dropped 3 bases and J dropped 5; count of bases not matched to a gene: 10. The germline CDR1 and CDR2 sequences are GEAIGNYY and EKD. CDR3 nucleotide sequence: TGTGCCTGTGACCCCGTACTGGGGGATAGGGAAACAGCACAACTCTTCTTT. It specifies CACDPVLGDRETAQLFF.

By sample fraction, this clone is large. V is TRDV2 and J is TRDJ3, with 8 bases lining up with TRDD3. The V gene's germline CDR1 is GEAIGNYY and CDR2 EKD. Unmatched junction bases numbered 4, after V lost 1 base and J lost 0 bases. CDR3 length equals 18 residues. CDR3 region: CACDTGYASSWDTRQMFF. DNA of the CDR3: TGTGCCTGTGACACGGGATACGCGAGCTCCTGGGACACCCGACAGATGTTTTTC.

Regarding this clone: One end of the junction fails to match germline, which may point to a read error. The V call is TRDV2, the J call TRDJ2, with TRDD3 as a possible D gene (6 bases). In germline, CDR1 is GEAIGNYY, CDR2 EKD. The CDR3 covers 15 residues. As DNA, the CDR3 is TGTGCCCGTGACACCGTGGGGGCTTTGACAGCACAACTCTTCTTT. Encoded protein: CARDTVGALTAQLFF.

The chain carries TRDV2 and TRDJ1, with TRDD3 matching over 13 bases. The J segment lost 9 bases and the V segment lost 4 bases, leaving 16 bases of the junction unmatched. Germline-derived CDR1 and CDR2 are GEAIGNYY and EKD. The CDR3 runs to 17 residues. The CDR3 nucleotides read TGTGCCTGTGATGCCTTACTGGGGGATACGTCGCGAGGTGAACTCATCTTT. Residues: CACDALLGDTSRGELIF.

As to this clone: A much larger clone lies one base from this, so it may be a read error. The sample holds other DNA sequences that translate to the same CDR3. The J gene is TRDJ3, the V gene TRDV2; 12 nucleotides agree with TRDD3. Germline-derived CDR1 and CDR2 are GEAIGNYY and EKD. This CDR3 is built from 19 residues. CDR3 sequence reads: CACDKVLGDTAWDTRQMFF. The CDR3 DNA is TGCGCCTGTGACAAAGTACTGGGGGATACCGCCTGGGACACCCGACAGATGTTTTTC.

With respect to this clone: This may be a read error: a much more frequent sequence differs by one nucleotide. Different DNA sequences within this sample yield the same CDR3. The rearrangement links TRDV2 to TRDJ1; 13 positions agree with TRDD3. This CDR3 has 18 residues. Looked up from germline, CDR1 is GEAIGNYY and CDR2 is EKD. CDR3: CACDTLLGDTSYTDKLIF. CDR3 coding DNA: TGTGCCTGCGACACCCTACTGGGGGATACGTCGTACACCGATAAACTCATCTTT.

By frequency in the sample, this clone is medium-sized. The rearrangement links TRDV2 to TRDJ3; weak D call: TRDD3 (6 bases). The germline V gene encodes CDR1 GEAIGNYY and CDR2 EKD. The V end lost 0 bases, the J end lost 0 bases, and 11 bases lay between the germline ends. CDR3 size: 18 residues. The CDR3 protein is CACDTVLGSSWDTRQMFF. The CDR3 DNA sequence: TGTGCCTGTGACACCGTACTGGGTAGCTCCTGGGACACCCGACAGATGTTTTTC.

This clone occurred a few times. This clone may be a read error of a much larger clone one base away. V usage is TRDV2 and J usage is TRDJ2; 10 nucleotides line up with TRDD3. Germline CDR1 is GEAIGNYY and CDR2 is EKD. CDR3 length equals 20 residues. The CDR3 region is CACGTVLLGDPILSTAQLFF. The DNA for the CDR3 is TGTGCCTGTGGCACCGTTTTACTGGGGGATCCCATACTGTCGACAGCACAACTCTTCTTT.

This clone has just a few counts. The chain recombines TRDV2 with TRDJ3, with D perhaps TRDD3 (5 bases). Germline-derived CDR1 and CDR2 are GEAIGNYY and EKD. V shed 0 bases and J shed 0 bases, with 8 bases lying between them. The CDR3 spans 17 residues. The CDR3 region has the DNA TGTGCCTGTGACACCGCTGGGAGCTCCTGGGACACCCGACAGATGTTTTTC. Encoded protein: CACDTAGSSWDTRQMFF.

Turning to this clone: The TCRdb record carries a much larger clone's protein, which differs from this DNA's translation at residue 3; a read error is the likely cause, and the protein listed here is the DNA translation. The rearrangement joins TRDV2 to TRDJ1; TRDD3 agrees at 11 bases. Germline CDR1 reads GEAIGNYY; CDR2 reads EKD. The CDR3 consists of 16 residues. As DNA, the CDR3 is TGTGCCCGTGACGGAATGCTGGGGGATACTAGAGATAAACTCATCTTT. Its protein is CARDGMLGDTRDKLIF.

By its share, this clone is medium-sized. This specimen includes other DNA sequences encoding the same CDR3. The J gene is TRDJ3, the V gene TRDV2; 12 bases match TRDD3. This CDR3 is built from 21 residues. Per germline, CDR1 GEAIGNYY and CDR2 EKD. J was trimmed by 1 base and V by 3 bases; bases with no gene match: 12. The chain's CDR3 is CACDPVLGDTPGSWDTRQMFF. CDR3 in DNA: TGTGCCTGTGACCCCGTACTGGGGGATACCCCAGGTTCCTGGGACACCCGACAGATGTTTTTC.

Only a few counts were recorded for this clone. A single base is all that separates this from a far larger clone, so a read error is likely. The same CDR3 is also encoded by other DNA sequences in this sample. This chain's CDR3 is CACDVLGDTNADKLIF. CDR3 DNA sequence: TGTGCCTGTGACGTCTTGGGGGATACGAACGCTGATAAACTCATCTTT. This rearrangement joins TRDV2 to TRDJ1; 11 bases map to TRDD3. Trimming cost V 3 bases and J 5 bases; bases outside gene matches: 10. Germline CDR1 and CDR2: GEAIGNYY and EKD. The CDR3 length is 16 residues.

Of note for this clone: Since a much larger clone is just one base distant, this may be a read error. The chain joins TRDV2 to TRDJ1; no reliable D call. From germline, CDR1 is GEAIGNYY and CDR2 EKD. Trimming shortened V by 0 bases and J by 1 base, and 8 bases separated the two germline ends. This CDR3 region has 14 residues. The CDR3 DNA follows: TGTGCCTGTGACACCCTACAAACCACCGATAAACTCATCTTT. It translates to CACDTLQTTDKLIF.

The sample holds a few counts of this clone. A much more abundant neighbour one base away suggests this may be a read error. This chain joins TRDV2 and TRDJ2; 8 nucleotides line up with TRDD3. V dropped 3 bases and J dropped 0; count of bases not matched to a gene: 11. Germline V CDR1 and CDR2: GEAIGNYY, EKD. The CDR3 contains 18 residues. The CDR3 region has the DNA TGTGCCTGTGACCAGGTGGGGGATGAGGGCGCTTTGACAGCACAACTCTTCTTT. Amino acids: CACDQVGDEGALTAQLFF.

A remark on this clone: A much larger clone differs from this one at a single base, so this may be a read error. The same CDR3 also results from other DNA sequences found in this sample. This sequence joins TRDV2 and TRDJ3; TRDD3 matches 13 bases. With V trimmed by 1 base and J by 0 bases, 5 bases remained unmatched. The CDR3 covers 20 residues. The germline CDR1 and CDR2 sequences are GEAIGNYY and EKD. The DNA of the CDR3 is TGTGCCTGTGACACAGTACTGGGGGATACGAGCTCCTGGGACACCCGACAGATGTTTTTC. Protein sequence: CACDTVLGDTSSWDTRQMFF.

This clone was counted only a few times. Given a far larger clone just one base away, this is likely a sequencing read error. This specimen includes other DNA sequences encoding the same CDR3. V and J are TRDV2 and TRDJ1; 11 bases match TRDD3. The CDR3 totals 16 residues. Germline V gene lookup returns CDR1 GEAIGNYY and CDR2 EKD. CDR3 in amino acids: CACDVLGDTNADKLIF. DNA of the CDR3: TGTGCCTGTGACGTCTTGGGGGATACGAACGCCGACAAACTCATCTTT.

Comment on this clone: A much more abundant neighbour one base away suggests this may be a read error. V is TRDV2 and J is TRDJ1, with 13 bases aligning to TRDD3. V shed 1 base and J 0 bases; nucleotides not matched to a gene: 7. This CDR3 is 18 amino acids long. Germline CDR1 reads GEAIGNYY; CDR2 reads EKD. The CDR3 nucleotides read TGTGCCTGTGACACGCAATTACTGGGGGATACGTACACCGATAAACTCATCTTT. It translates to CACDTQLLGDTYTDKLIF.

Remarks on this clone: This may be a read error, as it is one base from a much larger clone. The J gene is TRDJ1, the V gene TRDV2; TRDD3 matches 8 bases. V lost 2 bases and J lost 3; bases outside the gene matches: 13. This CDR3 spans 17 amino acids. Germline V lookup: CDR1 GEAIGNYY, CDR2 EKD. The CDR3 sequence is CACDKLGALRGADKLIF. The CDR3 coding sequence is TGTGCCTGTGACAAACTGGGGGCCCTAAGGGGCGCCGATAAACTCATCTTT.

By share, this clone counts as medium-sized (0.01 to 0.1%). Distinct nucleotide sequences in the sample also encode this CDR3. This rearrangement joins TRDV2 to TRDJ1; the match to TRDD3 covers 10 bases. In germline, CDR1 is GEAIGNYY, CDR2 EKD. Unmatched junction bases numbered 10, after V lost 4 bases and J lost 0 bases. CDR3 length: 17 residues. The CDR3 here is CACEKLGDPIDTDKLIF. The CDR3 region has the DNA TGTGCCTGTGAGAAACTGGGGGATCCCATCGACACCGATAAACTCATCTTT.

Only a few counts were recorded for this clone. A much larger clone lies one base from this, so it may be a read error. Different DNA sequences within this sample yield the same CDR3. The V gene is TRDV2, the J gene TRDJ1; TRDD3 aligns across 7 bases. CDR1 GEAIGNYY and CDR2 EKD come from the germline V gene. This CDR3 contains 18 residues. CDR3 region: CACDTVTKGDLYTDKLIF. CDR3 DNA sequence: TGTGCCTGTGACACCGTGACGAAGGGGGATTTGTACACCGATAAGCTCATCTTT.

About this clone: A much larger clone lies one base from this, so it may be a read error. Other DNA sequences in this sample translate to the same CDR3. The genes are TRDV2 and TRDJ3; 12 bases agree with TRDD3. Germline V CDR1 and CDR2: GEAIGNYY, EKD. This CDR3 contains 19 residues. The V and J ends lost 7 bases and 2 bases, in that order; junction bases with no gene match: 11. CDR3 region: CACDVLGDTGAWDTRQMFF. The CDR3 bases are TGTGCCTGCGACGTACTGGGGGATACAGGAGCCTGGGACACCCGACAGATGTTTTTC.

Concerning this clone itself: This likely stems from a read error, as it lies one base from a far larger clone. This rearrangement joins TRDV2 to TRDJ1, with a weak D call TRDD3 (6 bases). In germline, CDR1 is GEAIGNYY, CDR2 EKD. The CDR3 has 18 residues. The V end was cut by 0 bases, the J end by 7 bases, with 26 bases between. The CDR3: CACDTGSLLGYTRPKLIF. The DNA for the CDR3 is TGTGCCTGTGACACCGGTTCCTTGCTGGGGTATACTCGTCCTAAACTCATCTTT.

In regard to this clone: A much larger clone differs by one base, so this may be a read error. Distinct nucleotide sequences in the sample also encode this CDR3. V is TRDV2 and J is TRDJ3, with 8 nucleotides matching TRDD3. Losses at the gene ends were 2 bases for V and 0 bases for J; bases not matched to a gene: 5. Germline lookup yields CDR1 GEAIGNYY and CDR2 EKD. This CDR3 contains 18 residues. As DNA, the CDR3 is TGTGCCTGTGACAGTACCGGGGGATACTCCTGGGACACCCGACAGATGTTTTTC. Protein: CACDSTGGYSWDTRQMFF.